The present T cell receptor (beta chain) was sequenced within a study of blood T cell repertoires in COVID-19. The data were produced by immunoSEQ multiplex PCR, yet TCRdb's version contains in-frame clones alone and is incomplete. Found here are about 160,000 clones, 82% of them singletons; the top ten hold 13% to 15%. This CDR3 comprises 15 residues. Germline CDR1 reads SGHRS; CDR2 reads YFSETQ. The V end lost 6 bases, the J end lost 5 bases, and 20 bases lay between the germline ends. Sequencing was done on a sample of peripheral blood. This clonotype originated in a human donor with acute or convalescent COVID-19. The donor label of this sample is uncertain. The chain recombines TRBV5-1 with TRBJ1-2; D might be TRBD1 (5 bases). In nucleotides, the CDR3 is TGCGCCAGCAATCCGGAAGGCAACACAGGTTATGGCTACACCTTC. Its translation is CASNPEGNTGYGYTF.